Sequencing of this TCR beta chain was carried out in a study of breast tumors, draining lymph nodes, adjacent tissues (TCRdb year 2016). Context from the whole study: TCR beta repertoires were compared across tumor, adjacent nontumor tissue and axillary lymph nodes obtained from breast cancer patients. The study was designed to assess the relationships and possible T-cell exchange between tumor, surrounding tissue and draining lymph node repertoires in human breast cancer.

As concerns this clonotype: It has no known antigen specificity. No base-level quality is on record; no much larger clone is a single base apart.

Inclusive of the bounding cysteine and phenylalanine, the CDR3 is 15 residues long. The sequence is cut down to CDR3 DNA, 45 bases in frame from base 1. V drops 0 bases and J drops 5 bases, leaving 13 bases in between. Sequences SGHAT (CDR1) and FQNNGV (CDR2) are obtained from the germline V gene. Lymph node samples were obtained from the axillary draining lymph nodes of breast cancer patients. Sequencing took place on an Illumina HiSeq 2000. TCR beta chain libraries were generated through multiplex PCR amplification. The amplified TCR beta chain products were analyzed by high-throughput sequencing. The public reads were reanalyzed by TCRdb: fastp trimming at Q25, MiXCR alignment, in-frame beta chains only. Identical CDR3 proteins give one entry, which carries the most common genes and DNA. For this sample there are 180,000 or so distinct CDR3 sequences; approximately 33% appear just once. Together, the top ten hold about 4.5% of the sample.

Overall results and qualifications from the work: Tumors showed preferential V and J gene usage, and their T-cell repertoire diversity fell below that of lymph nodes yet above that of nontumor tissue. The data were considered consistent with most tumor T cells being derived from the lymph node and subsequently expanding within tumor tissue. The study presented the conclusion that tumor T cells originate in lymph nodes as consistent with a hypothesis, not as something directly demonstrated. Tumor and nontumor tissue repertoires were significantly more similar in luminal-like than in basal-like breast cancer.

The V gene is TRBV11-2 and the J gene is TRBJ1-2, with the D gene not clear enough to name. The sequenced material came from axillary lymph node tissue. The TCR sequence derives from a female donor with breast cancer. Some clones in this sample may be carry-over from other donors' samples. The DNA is TGTGCCAGCAGCTTAGAAGGTGGGCCGTCTTATGGCTACACCTTC. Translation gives CASSLEGGPSYGYTF.